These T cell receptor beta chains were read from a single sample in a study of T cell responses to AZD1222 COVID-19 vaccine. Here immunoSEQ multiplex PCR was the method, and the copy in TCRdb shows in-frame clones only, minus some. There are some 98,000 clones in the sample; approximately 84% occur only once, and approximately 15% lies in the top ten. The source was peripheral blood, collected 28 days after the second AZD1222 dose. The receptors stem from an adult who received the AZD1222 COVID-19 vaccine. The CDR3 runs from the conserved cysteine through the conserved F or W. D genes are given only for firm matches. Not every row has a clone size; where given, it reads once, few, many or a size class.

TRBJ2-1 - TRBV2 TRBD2 TGTGCCAGCAGGGAACTAGCGGGGAGGTTCTTC CASRELAGRFF
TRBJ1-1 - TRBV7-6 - TGTGCCAGCAGCCTACGGTCGGGGATGACGAACACTGAAGCTTTCTTT CASSLRSGMTNTEAFF
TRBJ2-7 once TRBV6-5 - TGTGCCAGCAGTTACTCGGGGCTGGGTGGCTACGAGCAGTACTTC CASSYSGLGGYEQYF
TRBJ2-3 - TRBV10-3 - TGTGCCATCAGTGAGGCAGGCTCCACCACAGATACGCAGTATTTT CAISEAGSTTDTQYF
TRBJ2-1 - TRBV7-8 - TGTGCCAGCAGCTTATTTAGGCGTCAGTACAATGAGCAGTTCTTC CASSLFRRQYNEQFF
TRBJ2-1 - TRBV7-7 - TGTGCCAGCAGCTTAGCGCATGGCGGGGGCGATGAGCAGTTCTTC CASSLAHGGGDEQFF
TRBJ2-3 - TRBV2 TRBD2 TGTGCCAGCAGTGGGGCAGCGGGGGGGCCTAGAGATACGCAGTATTTT CASSGAAGGPRDTQYF
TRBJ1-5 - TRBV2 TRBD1 TGTGCCAGCAGGCCGGGACAGTACAGCAATCAGCCCCAGCATTTT CASRPGQYSNQPQHF
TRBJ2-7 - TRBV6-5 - TGTGCCAGCAGTTACTCCGAACAGACCTACGAGCAGTACTTC CASSYSEQTYEQYF
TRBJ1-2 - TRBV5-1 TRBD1 TGCGCCAGCAGGGACAGGGACTATGGCTACACCTTC CASRDRDYGYTF
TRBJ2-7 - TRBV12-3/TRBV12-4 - TGTGCCAGCAGCCTGACAGGCTACGAGCAGTACTTC CASSLTGYEQYF
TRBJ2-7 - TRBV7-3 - TGTGCCAGCAGCCCCCACGCGAATTCCTACGAGCAGTACTTC CASSPHANSYEQYF
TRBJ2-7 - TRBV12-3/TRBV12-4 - TGTGCCAGCACACGGGCGTCATACGAGCAGTACTTC CASTRASYEQYF
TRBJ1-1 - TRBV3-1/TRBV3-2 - TGTGCCAGCAGCCAAGACGGTTACGGGGGAGTGAACACTGAAGCTTTCTTT CASSQDGYGGVNTEAFF
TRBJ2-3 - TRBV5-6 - TGTGCCAGCAGCTTGGCGGGGGACACCTCCACAGATACGCAGTATTTT CASSLAGDTSTDTQYF
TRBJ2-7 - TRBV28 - TGTGCCAGCAGTTTAGGGGGAGGAGTAAGCGAGCAGTACTTC CASSLGGGVSEQYF
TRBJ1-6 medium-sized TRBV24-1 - TGTGCCACCAGTGACCCTAATTCACCCCTCCACTTT CATSDPNSPLHF
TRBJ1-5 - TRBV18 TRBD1 TGTGCCAGCTCACCTACAGGGGGAGGTCAGCCCCAGCATTTT CASSPTGGGQPQHF
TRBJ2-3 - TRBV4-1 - TGCGCCAGCAGCCAAGTCGGCGTAAGCACAGATACGCAGTATTTT CASSQVGVSTDTQYF
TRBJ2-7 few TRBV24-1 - TGTGCCACTAAGGGGGACGGGACTGCAGGGGCCTACGAGCAGTACTTC CATKGDGTAGAYEQYF
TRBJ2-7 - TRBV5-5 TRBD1 TGTGCCAGCAGCTTGGGTCCCGGGACAGGAAACTACGAGCAGTACTTC CASSLGPGTGNYEQYF
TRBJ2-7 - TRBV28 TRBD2 TGCGCCAGCAGTGCCGGGGGGACGAGGAGCTCCTACGAGCAGTACTTC CASSAGGTRSSYEQYF
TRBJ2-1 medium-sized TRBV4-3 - TGCGCCAGCAGCCAAGAGGAGCTGGCCTACAATGAGCAGTTCTTC CASSQEELAYNEQFF
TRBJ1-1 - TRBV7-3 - TGTGCCAGCAGCTTAAATCCCGGGAACACTGAAGCTTTCTTT CASSLNPGNTEAFF
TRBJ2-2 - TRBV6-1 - TGTGCCAGCAGTGAGGGGACGGGGAACACCGGGGAGCTGTTTTTT CASSEGTGNTGELFF
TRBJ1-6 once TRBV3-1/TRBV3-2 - TGTGCCAGCAGCCAGGGCAGGGCGAATTCACCCCTCCACTTT CASSQGRANSPLHF
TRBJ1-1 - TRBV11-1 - TGTGCCAGCAGCTTAGGGACGCACACTGAAGCTTTCTTT CASSLGTHTEAFF
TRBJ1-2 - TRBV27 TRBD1 TGTGCCAGCAGTTTAAACCACGGGACAGGGGACTATGGCTACACCTTC CASSLNHGTGDYGYTF
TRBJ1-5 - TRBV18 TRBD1 TGTGCCAGCTCACCAGAAGACAGGGATCAGCCCCAGCATTTT CASSPEDRDQPQHF
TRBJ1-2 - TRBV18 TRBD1 TGTGCCAGCACAACAGGGACAGGGGATGGCTACACCTTC CASTTGTGDGYTF
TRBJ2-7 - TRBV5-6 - TGTGCCAGCAGCTTATTCGCCGCGTTAACCTACGAGCAGTACTTC CASSLFAALTYEQYF
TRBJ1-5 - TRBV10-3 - TGTGCCATCAGTGAGTCGATTGGGATAGCCTCTCATCAGCCCCAGCATTTT CAISESIGIASHQPQHF
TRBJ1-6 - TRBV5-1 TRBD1 TGCGCCAGCAGCTTGGAGGGACAGACAAATTCACCCCTCCACTTT CASSLEGQTNSPLHF
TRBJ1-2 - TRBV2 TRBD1 TGTGCCAGCAGTTTGACAGGGGGAACGGGCTACACCTTC CASSLTGGTGYTF
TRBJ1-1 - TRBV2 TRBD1 TGTGCCAGCAGTGAAAGGAGGGGGGACAGGGGATATGTAGAAGCTTTCTTT CASSERRGDRGYVEAFF
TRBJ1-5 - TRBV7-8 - TGTGCCAGCAGCTTAGGGGATAGGGATCAGCCCCAGCATTTT CASSLGDRDQPQHF
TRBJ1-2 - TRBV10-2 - TGCGCCAGCAGTGAGGGAGGGCCCTATGGCTACACCTTC CASSEGGPYGYTF
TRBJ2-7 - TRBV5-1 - TGCGCCAGCAGCTTGGAACGGACGCAGACCTACGAGCAGTACTTC CASSLERTQTYEQYF
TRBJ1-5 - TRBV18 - TGTGCCAGCTCACCTGGATCGCGTAATAGCAATCAGCCCCAGCATTTT CASSPGSRNSNQPQHF
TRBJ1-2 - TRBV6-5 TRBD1 TGTGCCAGCACCTCAGGGGGAAGGTATGGCTACACCTTC CASTSGGRYGYTF
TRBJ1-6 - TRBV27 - TGTGCCAGCAGTTTATCGGGGGACGGTAAAAGCTCCTATAATTCACCCCTCCACTTT CASSLSGDGKSSYNSPLHF
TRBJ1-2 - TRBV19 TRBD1 TGTGCCAGTAGGCCTATCTTGCACAGGGGAGGTGGCTACACCTTC CASRPILHRGGGYTF
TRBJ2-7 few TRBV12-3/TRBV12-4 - TGTGCCAGCAGCTTGGGTAGCAGAGCCCCTCAGTACTTC CASSLGSRAPQYF
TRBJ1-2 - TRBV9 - TGTGCCAGCAGCCCTTTTCGGGGCTACACCTTC CASSPFRGYTF
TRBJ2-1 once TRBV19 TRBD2 TGTGCCAGTACCCTCGGGGTAGCGGGAAATGAGCAGTTCTTC CASTLGVAGNEQFF
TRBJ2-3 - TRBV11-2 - TGTGCCAGCAGCTTAGACCGACCACAATGGGATACGCAGTATTTT CASSLDRPQWDTQYF
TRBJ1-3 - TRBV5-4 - TGTGCCAGCAGCCCTGGGGGGGTTGACTCTGGAAACACCATATATTTT CASSPGGVDSGNTIYF
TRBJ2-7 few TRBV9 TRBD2 TGTGCAAAGCGGGGGACCTACGAGCAGTACTTC CAKRGTYEQYF
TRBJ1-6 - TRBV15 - TGTGCCACCAGCCTTGATCGGGGGTCACCCCTCCACTTT CATSLDRGSPLHF
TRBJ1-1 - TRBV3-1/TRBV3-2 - TGTGCCAGCAGCCAAGTCTCGGGGAACACTGAAGCTTTCTTT CASSQVSGNTEAFF
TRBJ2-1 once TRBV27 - TGTGCCAGCAGTTTAGAGGAGTTGGGTGAGCAGTTCTTC CASSLEELGEQFF
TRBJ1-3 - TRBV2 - TGTGCCAGCCTCGGGTCGTATGGAAACACCATATATTTT CASLGSYGNTIYF
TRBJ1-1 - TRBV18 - TGTGCCAGCTCACCACCGAAGGGTTCGGTGGTAGACACTGAAGCTTTCTTT CASSPPKGSVVDTEAFF